Listed here are 15 T cell receptor beta chains from one sample, sequenced in a study of blood T cell repertoires in COVID-19. TCRdb's copy holds only in-frame clones and misses some; the assay was immunoSEQ multiplex PCR. Altogether about 170,000 clones are present, around 82% being singletons, with the ten largest covering around 7%. The material sequenced was peripheral blood. These receptors came from a woman aged 40 to 50 with COVID-19, enrolled during active disease.

This chain links TRBV18 with TRBJ1-1, with 9 bases lining up with TRBD1. After removal of 6 bases from V and 2 bases from J, the junction contained 7 bases not matched to a gene. The CDR3 is made up of 15 amino acids. In germline, CDR1 is KGHSH, CDR2 LQKENI. This CDR3 is CASSLGTGHNTEAFF. CDR3 coding DNA: TGTGCCAGCTCCCTCGGGACAGGGCATAACACTGAAGCTTTCTTT.

J is TRBJ1-2 and V is TRBV19, with TRBD1 as a possible D gene (5 bases). The CDR3 contains 14 residues. CDR1 and CDR2 (germline): LNHDA, SQIVND (reference sequence). Deletions cut 4 bases from V and 4 bases from J, with 13 bases between. The CDR3 bases are TGTGCCAGTAGTACCTCCCCGACAGCCTATGGCTACACCTTC. It translates to CASSTSPTAYGYTF.

This chain's CDR3 is CASNSQPGYGYTF. The CDR3 DNA sequence: TGTGCCAGCAACTCCCAACCAGGGTATGGCTACACCTTC. This chain joins TRBV5-5 and TRBJ1-2, with a possible D match to TRBD1 (5 bases). Germline V gene data show CDR1 as SGHKS and CDR2 as YYEKEE (reference sequence). The CDR3 is 13 amino acids. The V end lost 6 bases, the J end lost 5 bases, and 14 bases lay between the germline ends.

This chain joins TRBV6-5 and TRBJ1-6, with unresolved D. CDR1 is MNHEY, CDR2 SVGAGI, per germline. Deletions cut 1 base from V and 8 bases from J, with 12 bases between. This CDR3 has 15 amino acids. CDR3 DNA sequence: TGTGCCAGCAGTTACTATAGACTTAGAGATTCACCCCTCCACTTT. This sequence encodes CASSYYRLRDSPLHF.

This clone was observed a single time. V is TRBV7-9 and J is TRBJ1-1; 9 nucleotides line up with TRBD1. The V gene's germline CDR1 is SEHNR and CDR2 FQNEAQ (reference sequence). This CDR3 is built from 17 residues. V was clipped by 3 bases and J by 0 bases; unmatched bases: 8. Here the CDR3 DNA reads TGTGCCAGCAGCTTGTCGGGACAGGGACCCTTGAACACTGAAGCTTTCTTT. Translating gives CASSLSGQGPLNTEAFF.

V and J are TRBV28 and TRBJ2-5, with D perhaps TRBD2 (6 bases). V lost 6 bases and J lost 0, with 8 bases in between. This CDR3 region has 13 residues. In germline, CDR1 is MDHEN, CDR2 SYDVKM. The CDR3 is CASSREYQETQYF. CDR3 nucleotides: TGTGCCAGCAGCCGGGAGTACCAAGAGACCCAGTACTTC. Together with reference TRBV28 and TRBJ2-5, the CDR3 gives the full variable domain: DVKVTQSSRYLVKRTGEKVFLECVQDMDHENMFWYRQDPGLGLRLIYFSYDVKMKEKGDIPEGYSVSREKKERFSLILESASTNQTSMYLCASSREYQETQYFGPGTRLLVL.

The chain joins TRBV10-2 to TRBJ2-1, with D possibly matching TRBD2 (5 bases). This CDR3 has 12 amino acids. Trimming removed 4 bases at V and 8 bases at J, with 9 bases between. Germline V CDR1 and CDR2: WSHSY, SAAADI. As DNA, the CDR3 is TGCGCCAGCAGTGTAAAGGGAGATGAGCAGTTCTTC. Its translation: CASSVKGDEQFF.

This clone was seen a handful of times. The chain links TRBV1 to TRBJ2-5; the tabulated D call, TRBD2, remains unverified against the DNA. TRBV1 has pseudogene status. The CDR3 spans 15 residues. In nucleotides, the CDR3 is TGCACCAGCAGCCAACGGACTAGCGGTGGCGGGACCCAGTACTTC. Encoded protein: CTSSQRTSGGGTQYF.

This chain connects TRBV11-2 to TRBJ1-2; D possibly corresponds to TRBD1 (5 bases). The length of the CDR3 is 15 residues. Germline values: CDR1 SGHAT, CDR2 FQNNGV. V shed 5 bases and J shed 5 bases, with 18 bases lying between them. The CDR3 nucleotides are TGTGCCAGCAGCATTGCAGGGTCGGGTTCGTATGGCTACACCTTC. Protein: CASSIAGSGSYGYTF.

DNA of the CDR3: TGTGCCAGCAGCCAAGATCTTTTAGCGAACACTGAAGCTTTCTTT. Protein sequence: CASSQDLLANTEAFF. The chain links TRBV3-1 (or the pseudogene TRBV3-2) to TRBJ1-1; D remains ambiguous. Germline V gene data show CDR1 as LGHDT and CDR2 as YNNKEL (reference sequence). The CDR3 runs 15 residues. Trimming pared 0 bases from V and 1 base from J, leaving 9 bases between.

The CDR3 region is CASRLAGGPNYNEQFF. As DNA, the CDR3 is TGTGCCAGCAGACTAGCGGGAGGGCCTAACTACAATGAGCAGTTCTTC. The chain carries TRBV3-1 (or the pseudogene TRBV3-2) and TRBJ2-1, with 13 bases matching TRBD2. With V trimmed by 6 bases and J by 3 bases, 5 bases remained unmatched. This CDR3 spans 16 amino acids. The germline CDR1 and CDR2 sequences are LGHDT and YNNKEL (reference sequence).

The genes are TRBV10-2 and TRBJ2-7; the D gene is possibly TRBD2 (6 bases). The V gene's germline CDR1 is WSHSY and CDR2 SAAADI. This CDR3 has 11 residues. The CDR3 region has the DNA TGCGCAGGAGGGGTGGGTTACGAGCAGTACTTC. It codes for CAGGVGYEQYF.

This chain uses TRBV6-5 with TRBJ1-1, with 8 positions matching TRBD1. In germline, CDR1 is MNHEY, CDR2 SVGAGI. This CDR3 has 15 amino acids. Trimming cost V 10 bases and J 4 bases; bases outside gene matches: 14. The CDR3 reads CATLDRVRRSTEAFF. Written as DNA, the CDR3 is TGTGCCACCCTGGACAGGGTTCGGAGGAGCACTGAAGCTTTCTTT.

The chain is built from TRBV6-5 and TRBJ1-2; D is uncertain. Trimming shortened V by 6 bases and J by 0 bases, and 14 bases separated the two germline ends. The CDR3 is 15 amino acids. CDR1 and CDR2 (germline): MNHEY, SVGAGI. In DNA form, the CDR3 reads TGTGCCAGCAGCCCGGTCTTCTTTTCTAACTATGGCTACACCTTC. Translated, it gives CASSPVFFSNYGYTF.

The chain has TRBV6-1 and TRBJ2-1; no clear D. The CDR3 totals 13 residues. Germline lookup yields CDR1 MNHNS and CDR2 SASEGT. The V end was cut by 3 bases, the J end by 9 bases, with 12 bases between. The CDR3 DNA follows: TGTGCCAGCAGTGACCTAAGGAGTGGTGAGCAGTTCTTC. This sequence encodes CASSDLRSGEQFF.